This TCR beta chain was sequenced for a study of T cell responses to AZD1222 COVID-19 vaccine. Findings and limits, study-wide: In a largely white British group with more females than males, clonal diversity was possibly underestimated. Regions 160-218 and 743-854 dominated among vaccine-associated CD4 TCRs spanning spike.

Data came from immunoSEQ multiplex PCR; TCRdb stores just in-frame clones and leaves some out. The table lists some 100,000 clones, approximately 90% of them singletons. This clone turned up a few times. Its target is unknown. CDR3 length: 12 residues. Germline loops: CDR1 SQVTM, CDR2 ANQGSEA. The V and J ends lost 5 bases and 5 bases respectively, with 12 bases between them. The clonotype was recovered from an adult in good health. V gene TRBV29-1 combines with J gene TRBJ1-2; D is ambiguous. Here the sequenced sample was peripheral blood, taken on day 0 of AZD1222 vaccination. CDR3 DNA: TGCAGCGTTTCAGGTGCCGCTTATGGCTACACCTTC. Protein sequence: CSVSGAAYGYTF.